This T cell receptor (beta chain) is from a study of Ad26.COV2.S vaccination and SARS-CoV-2 variants. Indicated treatment: about 20 received Ad26.COV2.S at low or high dose, single or two shots; roughly five received placebo; per-sample allocation not given. The investigators took samples on day 63 after the first vaccine or placebo injection. Turning to this clone: Its specificity is unknown.

Profiling relied on immunoSEQ multiplex PCR, and the TCRdb table lists in-frame clones only, not all of them. The sample lists hundreds of thousands of clones; roughly 91% were seen once. Study-level points and caveats: The breadth of spike-specific CD8+ and CD4+ T cell responses after vaccination was reportedly substantial. Analytic work on TCR breadth and depth might have understated the full extent of total T cell responses.

V was shortened by 0 bases and J by 0 bases, with 13 bases between the two germline ends. CDR3 length equals 17 residues. Germline V lookup: CDR1 SGHRS, CDR2 YFSETQ. The genes are TRBV5-1 and TRBJ2-4; D might be TRBD1 (5 bases). The sequenced sample was peripheral blood, obtained in a trial of Ad26.COV2.S vaccine versus placebo. This TCR came from a person aged 18-65 years who received the Ad26.COV2.S COVID-19 vaccine or a placebo. The CDR3 region is CASSLEFTGRAKNIQYF. The CDR3 DNA reads TGCGCCAGCAGCTTGGAATTTACAGGAAGAGCCAAAAACATTCAGTACTTC.